Listed below are T cell receptor beta chains from one sample, sequenced in a study of Graves' ophthalmopathy and Graves' hyperthyroidism. TCRdb recomputed calls from the multiplex PCR reads with MiXCR, one row per CDR3 protein. Of 150,000 to 200,000 distinct CDR3 sequences in the sample, 35% to 50% were seen once. Sequenced sample: peripheral blood. The receptors were gathered from a young man with Graves' ophthalmopathy. Both conserved end residues are part of each CDR3. A D gene is named only where the DNA matches it firmly. A row's size may be missing; if present it is once, few, many or a size class.

>many|TRBJ2-7|NA|TRBV6-5
TGTGCCAGCGAAACCCTAAACTCCTACGAGCAGTACTTC
CASETLNSYEQYF
>few|TRBJ2-5|NA|TRBV12-3/TRBV12-4
TGTGCCAGCAGCCCCCTAAGGGGGACCCAGTACTTC
CASSPLRGTQYF
>NA|TRBJ2-7|TRBD1|TRBV6-1
TGTGCCAGCAGGAGGGGACAGGTCTACCACGAGCAGTACTTC
CASRRGQVYHEQYF
>NA|TRBJ1-2|NA|TRBV2
TGTGCCAGCAGACCCGACAGTCCACACACCTTC
CASRPDSPHTF
>many|TRBJ1-2|NA|TRBV29-1
TGCAGCGTTGAAGATCGAGGCGGGGACCCAGGGTATGGCTACACCTTC
CSVEDRGGDPGYGYTF
>NA|TRBJ2-7|TRBD1|TRBV12-3/TRBV12-4
TGTGCCAGCAGCTCCGGGACAGAGAGCTCCTACGAGCAGTACTTC
CASSSGTESSYEQYF
>many|TRBJ1-2|NA|TRBV11-2
TGTGCCAGCAGCTTAGATCTACCGGTCTATGGCTACACCTTC
CASSLDLPVYGYTF
>NA|TRBJ1-1|TRBD1|TRBV20-1
TGCGTGGCAGGGGGCTCGGACACTGAAGCTTTCTTT
CVAGGSDTEAFF
>many|TRBJ1-2|NA|TRBV12-3/TRBV12-4
TGTGCCAGCAGCGGATCGGGCTACACCTTC
CASSGSGYTF
>NA|TRBJ1-1|NA|TRBV6-2/TRBV6-3
TGTGCCAGCAGCCACAGTCAAGGCAGACAGTTCACACGGAACACTGAAGCTTTCTTT
CASSHSQGRQFTRNTEAFF
>many|TRBJ2-2|NA|TRBV27
TGTGCCAGCAGTTTCGGACAGTACACCGGGGAGCTGTTTTTT
CASSFGQYTGELFF
>many|TRBJ1-6|TRBD1|TRBV19
TGTGCCAGTAGTTTAACCGGGACAGGAAGTTCACCCCTCCACTTT
CASSLTGTGSSPLHF
>many|TRBJ2-7|NA|TRBV7-2
TGTGCCAGCAGCCCCGGAGGGGTGGTGAACGAGCAGTACTTC
CASSPGGVVNEQYF
>NA|TRBJ2-5|TRBD1|TRBV29-1
TGCAGCGTGAGCCTAGGGACAGGGGAAGAGACCCAGTACTTC
CSVSLGTGEETQYF
>many|TRBJ2-5|NA|TRBV11-2
TGTGCCAGCAGCTTAGAGCTGGGGGAAGAGACCCAGTACTTC
CASSLELGEETQYF
>many|TRBJ1-3|NA|TRBV7-2
TGTGCCAGCACCTTAAGCCAGGCGGGAAACACCATATATTTT
CASTLSQAGNTIYF
>NA|TRBJ2-5|TRBD2|TRBV13
TGTGCCAGCCGGCCTTCTAGCGGGGGAGTGACCCAGTACTTC
CASRPSSGGVTQYF
>many|TRBJ2-7|NA|TRBV14
TGTGCCAGCAGCCACTTCCCCGGGGCCCCATACGAGCAGTACTTC
CASSHFPGAPYEQYF
>NA|TRBJ1-5|NA|TRBV6-2/TRBV6-3
TGTGCCAGCAGTCGGGACCCACAAGCCTTTAGCAATCAGCCCCAGCATTTT
CASSRDPQAFSNQPQHF
>NA|TRBJ1-1|NA|TRBV4-2
TGTGCCAGCAGCCGAAGCGGGGGCACTGAAGCTTTCTTT
CASSRSGGTEAFF
>NA|TRBJ1-1|NA|TRBV27
TGTGCCAGCAGTACAAACAGGGTGAACACTGAAGCTTTCTTT
CASSTNRVNTEAFF
>many|TRBJ1-2|NA|TRBV20-1
TGCAGTGCTCCGGGACGGGGGATGGATGGCTACACCTTC
CSAPGRGMDGYTF
>few|TRBJ1-6|NA|TRBV7-2
TGTGCCAGCAGCTTAGCGGCGGTTGGGGGCGGATCACCCCTCCACTTT
CASSLAAVGGGSPLHF
>many|TRBJ2-7|TRBD1|TRBV28
TGTGCCAGCCAACCACGGCGGCAGGGGGCCTACGAGCAGTACTTC
CASQPRRQGAYEQYF
>many|TRBJ1-5|NA|TRBV20-1
TGCAGTGCTAGGGACGGGGGCGATCAGCCCCAGCATTTT
CSARDGGDQPQHF
>few|TRBJ2-5|TRBD1|TRBV12-3/TRBV12-4
TGTGCCAGCAGTTTCCCTACAGGGGAAGAGACCCAGTACTTC
CASSFPTGEETQYF
>NA|TRBJ2-2|TRBD1|TRBV6-1
TGTGCCAGCAGTCCCAGGGGTAGGGGGCAAACCGGGGAGCTGTTTTTT
CASSPRGRGQTGELFF
>many|TRBJ2-1|TRBD2|TRBV2
TGTGCCAGCAGGGGAGGACTAGCGGGAGGGGGTGGGAATGAGCAGTTCTTC
CASRGGLAGGGGNEQFF
>few|TRBJ2-7|TRBD2|TRBV11-2
TGTGCCAGCAGCTTAGAGATGACTAGCAGAGGCTCCTACGAGCAGTACTTC
CASSLEMTSRGSYEQYF
>many|TRBJ1-1|TRBD1|TRBV12-3/TRBV12-4
TGTGCCAGCAGCCTAGAAGGGACAGGGTGGACTGAAGCTTTCTTT
CASSLEGTGWTEAFF
>NA|TRBJ1-1|NA|TRBV7-9
TGTGCCAGCAGCCGGGACAACTTGAACACTGAAGCTTTCTTT
CASSRDNLNTEAFF
>many|TRBJ2-7|NA|TRBV20-1
TGCAGTGCTAGAGATTCTCGAGCCTACGAGCAGTACTTC
CSARDSRAYEQYF
>many|TRBJ1-1|TRBD1|TRBV30
TGTGCCTGGGGGGACAGGATTACTGCTTTCTTT
CAWGDRITAFF
>NA|TRBJ2-5|NA|TRBV7-8
TGTGCCAGCAGCTTTATCAGCGCTGAAGAGACCCAGTACTTC
CASSFISAEETQYF
>once|TRBJ2-5|TRBD2|TRBV12-3/TRBV12-4
TGTGCCAGCAGTTTCGGGACTAGGGGAGAGACCCAGTACTTC
CASSFGTRGETQYF
>many|TRBJ2-5|NA|TRBV3-1
TGTGCCGCCTACAGTTCGGACGAACAAGAGACCCAGTACTTC
CAAYSSDEQETQYF
>many|TRBJ1-1|NA|TRBV12-3/TRBV12-4
TGTGCCAGCAGTTTAGATGTCGGTGGGACTGAAGCTTTCTTT
CASSLDVGGTEAFF
>many|TRBJ2-7|TRBD2|TRBV5-1
TGCGCCAGCAGCTTGGTAGCGGGATACTACGAGCAGTACTTC
CASSLVAGYYEQYF
>NA|TRBJ1-1|NA|TRBV28
TGTGCCAGCACCGCTCATAGAGGGGGCACTGAAGCTTTCTTT
CASTAHRGGTEAFF
>NA|TRBJ1-4|NA|TRBV9
TGTGCCAGCGGATCGGCCGGAAAACTGTTTTTT
CASGSAGKLFF
>NA|TRBJ2-4|NA|TRBV5-1
TGCGCCAGCAGCTTCTTACCTAGCATCGGCATTCAGTACTTC
CASSFLPSIGIQYF
>many|TRBJ2-5|TRBD1|TRBV24-1
TGTGCCACCAGTGATTCCCGGACAGGGGAGACCCAGTACTTC
CATSDSRTGETQYF
>few|TRBJ2-5|NA|TRBV30
TGTGCCTGGAGTGTGGGAGCGGGTATCCGAGAGACCCAGTACTTC
CAWSVGAGIRETQYF
>many|TRBJ1-1|TRBD1|TRBV12-3/TRBV12-4
TGTGCCAGCAGGCTACAGGGGGCGGACACTGAAGCTTTCTTT
CASRLQGADTEAFF
>many|TRBJ2-7|NA|TRBV4-3
TGCGCCAGCAGCCATTCGACAGGCCCCTACGAGCAGTACTTC
CASSHSTGPYEQYF
>once|TRBJ2-7|NA|TRBV12-3/TRBV12-4
TGTGCCAGCAGGGCCCGGGCCGCGGACGAGCAGTACTTC
CASRARAADEQYF
>many|TRBJ2-5|TRBD2|TRBV30
TGTGCCTGGAGTGTACCGGGAGGGAGGGCAGAGACCCAGTACTTC
CAWSVPGGRAETQYF
>many|TRBJ2-5|NA|TRBV6-1
TGTGCCAGCCGATGGGAGACCCAGTACTTC
CASRWETQYF
>NA|TRBJ2-5|TRBD1|TRBV19
TGTGCCAGTAGTTCGGCAGGGGGCATGGAGACCCAGTACTTC
CASSSAGGMETQYF
>many|TRBJ2-7|TRBD2|TRBV28
TGTGCCGCGAGGAGAGCGGGAGTCTACGAGCAGTACTTC
CAARRAGVYEQYF
>many|TRBJ2-5|NA|TRBV7-8
TGTGCCAGCAGCTACCCACGGGGGGCGATGGAGACCCAGTACTTC
CASSYPRGAMETQYF